The next 8 T cell receptor beta chains were all read from a single sample in a study of cytomegalovirus exposure and HLA in healthy donors. The PCR was carried out with 60 Vbeta primers and 13 Jbeta primers. Profiled with immunoSEQ multiplex PCR; TCRdb holds only in-frame clones, not every one. This repertoire shows 200,000 to 250,000 clones, over 75% found once; its top ten account for about 1.2%. The specimen was PBMCs. Receptors were obtained from a human donor in good health.

The chain recombines TRBV5-1 with TRBJ2-7; D might be TRBD1 (6 bases). Germline V lookup: CDR1 SGHRS, CDR2 YFSETQ. V was pared by 5 bases and J by 3 bases, with 9 bases between. The CDR3 is made up of 12 amino acids. CDR3 protein: CASRGGGYEQYF. CDR3 DNA sequence: TGCGCCAGCAGAGGGGGTGGCTACGAGCAGTACTTC.

This chain joins TRBV12-5 and TRBJ2-7; TRBD1 matches 10 bases. Germline-derived CDR1 and CDR2 are LGHNT and FRNRAP. CDR3 length: 14 amino acids. With 7 bases clipped from V and 9 bases from J, the junction kept 12 bases outside the gene matches. CDR3 loop: CASVATDRGLVQYF. The CDR3 DNA follows: TGTGCTAGTGTTGCGACCGACAGGGGGCTTGTGCAGTACTTC.

This chain joins TRBV29-1 and TRBJ1-1, with D perhaps matching TRBD1 (5 bases). The CDR3 contains 13 residues. V lost 6 bases to trimming and J lost 2 bases, with 13 bases between them. Germline V lookup: CDR1 SQVTM, CDR2 ANQGSEA. The CDR3 loop is CSVEQAINTEAFF. CDR3 coding DNA: TGCAGCGTCGAACAGGCGATCAACACTGAAGCTTTCTTT.

The gene calls are TRBV7-2 and TRBJ1-2; D not certain. V shed 3 bases and J shed 0 bases, with 8 bases lying between them. CDR1 SGHTA and CDR2 FQGNSA come from the germline V gene. The CDR3 sequence is 14 residues long. CDR3 DNA: TGTGCCAGCAGCTTCCAAGAGGCTAACTATGGCTACACCTTC. Residues: CASSFQEANYGYTF.

The chain carries TRBV7-2 and TRBJ2-1; TRBD2 matches at 8 bases. V lost 5 bases, J lost 9 bases, and 12 bases stayed unmatched. CDR3 size: 15 residues. Germline CDR1 is SGHTA and CDR2 is FQGNSA. Here the CDR3 reads CASSPRGGRFGEQFF. CDR3 coding DNA: TGTGCCAGCAGCCCCCGGGGCGGGAGGTTCGGTGAGCAGTTCTTC.

The chain combines TRBV11-3 with TRBJ2-3, with 15 bases fitting TRBD2. The trim removed 4 bases at V and 2 bases at J, leaving 4 bases unmatched. This CDR3 is 17 amino acids long. CDR1 SGHNT and CDR2 YENEEA come from the germline V gene. The CDR3 protein is CASSSGLAGGTTDTQYF. CDR3 nucleotides: TGTGCCAGCAGCTCTGGACTAGCGGGAGGGACCACAGATACGCAGTATTTT. The full variable domain, with the rest looked up from reference TRBV11-3 and TRBJ2-3, is EAGVVQSPRYKIIEKKQPVAFWCNPISGHNTLYWYLQNLGQGPELLIRYENEEAVDDSQLPKDRFSAERLKGVDSTLKIQPAELGDSAVYLCASSSGLAGGTTDTQYFGPGTRLTVL.

The chain recombines TRBV5-6 with TRBJ2-7; D is possibly TRBD2 (5 bases). The CDR3 totals 13 residues. The germline V gene encodes CDR1 SGHDT and CDR2 YYEEEE. Trimming stripped 2 bases from V and 5 bases from J, with 11 bases between. The CDR3 DNA reads TGTGCCAGCAGCTTAATAGAGGGCAACGAGCAGTACTTC. Translation: CASSLIEGNEQYF.

The chain has TRBV11-2 and TRBJ2-7, with D possibly being TRBD1 (6 bases). Trimming cost V 1 base and J 3 bases, with 10 bases left between them. This CDR3 has 14 amino acids. Germline CDR1 reads SGHAT; CDR2 reads FQNNGV. CDR3 sequence reads: CASSLAPGDYEQYF. In DNA form, the CDR3 reads TGTGCCAGCAGCTTAGCTCCAGGGGACTACGAGCAGTACTTC. Using reference TRBV11-2 and TRBJ2-7 for the parts outside the CDR3, the full variable domain is EAGVAQSPRYKIIEKRQSVAFWCNPISGHATLYWYQQILGQGPKLLIQFQNNGVVDDSQLPKDRFSAERLKGVDSTLKIQPAKLEDSAVYLCASSLAPGDYEQYFGPGTRLTVT.